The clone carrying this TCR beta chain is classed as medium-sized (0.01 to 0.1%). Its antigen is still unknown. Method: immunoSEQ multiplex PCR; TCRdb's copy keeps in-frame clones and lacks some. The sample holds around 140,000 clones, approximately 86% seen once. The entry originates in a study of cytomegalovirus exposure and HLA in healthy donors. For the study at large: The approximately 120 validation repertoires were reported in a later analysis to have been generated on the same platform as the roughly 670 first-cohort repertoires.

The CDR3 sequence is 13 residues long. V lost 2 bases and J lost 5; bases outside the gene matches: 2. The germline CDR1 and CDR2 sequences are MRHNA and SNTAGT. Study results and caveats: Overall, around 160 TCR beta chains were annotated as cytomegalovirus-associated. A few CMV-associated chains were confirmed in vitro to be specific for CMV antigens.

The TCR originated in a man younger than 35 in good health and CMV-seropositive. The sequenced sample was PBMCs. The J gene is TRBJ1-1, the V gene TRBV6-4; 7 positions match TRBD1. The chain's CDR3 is CASSDTGVTEAFF. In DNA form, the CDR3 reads TGTGCCAGCAGTGACACAGGGGTAACTGAAGCTTTCTTT.